This TCR beta chain was sequenced for a study of T cells in women clearing cervical HPV infection. The CDR3 has 13 residues. Germline V lookup: CDR1 SGHTA, CDR2 FQGTGA. Trimming pared 5 bases from V and 2 bases from J, leaving 7 bases between. For this clone: The CDR3 extends 3 residues past the end of the read, so its final part is completed from the germline J gene. The sample holds other DNA sequences that translate to the same CDR3.

TCRdb's table, derived via immunoSEQ multiplex PCR, lists solely in-frame clones and lacks some. The sample has roughly 30,000 clones; the top ten hold about 3%. The source is a woman aged 18 to 75 with a cervical HPV16 infection that either progressed to CIN3+ or cleared (not recorded which). The source material was blood buffy coat. This rearrangement joins TRBV7-3 to TRBJ1-3; D remains unclear. The CDR3 is CASSATAGNTIYF. The DNA read from the CDR3 is TGTGCCAGCAGCGCCACAGCTGGAAACACC.